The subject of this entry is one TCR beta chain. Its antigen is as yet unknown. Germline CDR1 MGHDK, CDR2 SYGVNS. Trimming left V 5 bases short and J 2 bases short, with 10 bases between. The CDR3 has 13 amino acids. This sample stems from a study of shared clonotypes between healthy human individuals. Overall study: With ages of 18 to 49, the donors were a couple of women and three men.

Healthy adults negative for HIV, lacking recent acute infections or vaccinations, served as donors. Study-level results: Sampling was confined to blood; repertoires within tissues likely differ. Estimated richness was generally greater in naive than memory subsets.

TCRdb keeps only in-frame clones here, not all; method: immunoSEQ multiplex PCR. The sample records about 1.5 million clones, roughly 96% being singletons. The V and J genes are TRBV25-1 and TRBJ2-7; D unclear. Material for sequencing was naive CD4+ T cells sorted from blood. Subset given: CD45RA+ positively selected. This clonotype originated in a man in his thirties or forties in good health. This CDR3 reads CASSPTLTYEQYF. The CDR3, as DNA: TGTGCCAGCAGTCCGACATTAACCTACGAGCAGTACTTC.